This T cell receptor beta chain was captured by sequencing in a study of response to subunit inactivated influenza vaccine. TCRdb re-called the RT-PCR reads through MiXCR, storing one row per CDR3 protein. This table has 530,000 or so distinct CDR3 sequences, 25% appearing once. The germline gives CDR1 LGHNA, CDR2 YSLEER. V was cut by 1 base and J by 4 bases, with 10 bases left in between. CDR3 length: 14 residues. The material sequenced was CD4+ T cells sorted from PBMCs, taken 4 to 6 days after vaccination. J is TRBJ2-5 and V is TRBV4-3; D is unresolved. The clonotype comes from a man aged 45 to 65 who received an inactivated influenza vaccine. The CDR3 is CASSQAASSETQYF. The CDR3 DNA reads as TGCGCCAGCAGCCAAGCCGCCAGTTCAGAGACCCAGTACTTC.